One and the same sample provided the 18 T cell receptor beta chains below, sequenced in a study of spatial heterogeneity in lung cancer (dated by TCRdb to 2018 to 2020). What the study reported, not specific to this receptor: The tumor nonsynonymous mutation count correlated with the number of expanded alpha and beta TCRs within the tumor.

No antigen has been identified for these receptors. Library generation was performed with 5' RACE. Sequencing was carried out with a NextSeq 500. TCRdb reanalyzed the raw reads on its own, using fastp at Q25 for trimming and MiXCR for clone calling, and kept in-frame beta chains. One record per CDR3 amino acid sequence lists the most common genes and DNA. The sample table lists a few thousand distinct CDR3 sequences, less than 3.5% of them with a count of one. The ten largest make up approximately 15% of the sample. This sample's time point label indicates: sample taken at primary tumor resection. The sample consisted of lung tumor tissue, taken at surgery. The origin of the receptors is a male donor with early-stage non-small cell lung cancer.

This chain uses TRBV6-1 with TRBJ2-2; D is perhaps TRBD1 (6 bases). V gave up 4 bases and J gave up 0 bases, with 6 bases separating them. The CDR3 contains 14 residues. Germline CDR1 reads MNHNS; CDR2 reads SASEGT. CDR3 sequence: CASSGQANTGELFF. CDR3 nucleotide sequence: TGTGCCAGCAGTGGACAGGCGAACACCGGGGAGCTGTTTTTT.

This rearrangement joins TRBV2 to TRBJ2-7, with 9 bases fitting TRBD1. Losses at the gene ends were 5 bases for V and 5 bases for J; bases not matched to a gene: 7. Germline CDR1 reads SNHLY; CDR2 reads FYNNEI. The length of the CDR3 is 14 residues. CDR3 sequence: CASSLDRGRDEQYF. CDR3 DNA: TGTGCCAGCAGTCTGGACAGGGGTAGAGACGAGCAGTACTTC.

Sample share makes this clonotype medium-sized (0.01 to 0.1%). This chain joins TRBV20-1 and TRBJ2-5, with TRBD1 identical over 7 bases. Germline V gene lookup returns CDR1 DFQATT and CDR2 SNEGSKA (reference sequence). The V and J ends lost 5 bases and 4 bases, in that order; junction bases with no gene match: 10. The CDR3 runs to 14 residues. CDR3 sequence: CSAGTVGLGETQYF. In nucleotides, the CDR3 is TGCAGTGCTGGGACAGTTGGGTTAGGAGAGACCCAGTACTTC.

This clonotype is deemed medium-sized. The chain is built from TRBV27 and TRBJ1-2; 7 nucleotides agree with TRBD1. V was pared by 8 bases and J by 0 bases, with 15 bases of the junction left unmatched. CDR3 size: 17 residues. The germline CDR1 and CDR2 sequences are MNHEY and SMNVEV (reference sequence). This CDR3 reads CASGRQGQPLTNYGYTF. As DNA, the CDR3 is TGTGCCAGCGGGAGACAGGGACAACCACTCACTAACTATGGCTACACCTTC.

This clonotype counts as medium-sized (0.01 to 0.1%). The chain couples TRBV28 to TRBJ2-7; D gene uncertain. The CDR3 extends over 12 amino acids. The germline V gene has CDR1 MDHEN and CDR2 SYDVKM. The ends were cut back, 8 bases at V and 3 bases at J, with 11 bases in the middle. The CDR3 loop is CASGKDRYEQYV. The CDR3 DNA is TGTGCCAGCGGCAAGGACCGCTACGAGCAGTACGTC.

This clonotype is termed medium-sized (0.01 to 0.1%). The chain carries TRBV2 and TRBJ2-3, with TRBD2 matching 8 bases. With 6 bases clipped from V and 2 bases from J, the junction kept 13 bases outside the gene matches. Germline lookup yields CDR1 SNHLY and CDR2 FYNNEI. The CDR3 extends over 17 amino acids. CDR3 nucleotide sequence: TGTGCCAGCAGCTCCCGGGGGGGGTTTTGGGTCACAGATACGCAGTATTTT. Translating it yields CASSSRGGFWVTDTQYF.

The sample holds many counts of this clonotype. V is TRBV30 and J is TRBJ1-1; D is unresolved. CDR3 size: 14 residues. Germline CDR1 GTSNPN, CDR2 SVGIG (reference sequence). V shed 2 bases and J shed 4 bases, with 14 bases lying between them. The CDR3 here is CAWSPLTYGTEAFF. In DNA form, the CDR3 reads TGTGCCTGGAGTCCTCTGACGTACGGCACTGAAGCTTTCTTT.

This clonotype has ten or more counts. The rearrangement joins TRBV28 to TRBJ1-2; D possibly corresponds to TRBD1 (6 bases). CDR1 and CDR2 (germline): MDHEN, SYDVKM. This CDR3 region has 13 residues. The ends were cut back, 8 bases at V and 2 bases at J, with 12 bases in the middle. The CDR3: CASQGRGNYGYTF. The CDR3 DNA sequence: TGTGCCAGCCAGGGGAGGGGGAACTATGGCTACACCTTC.

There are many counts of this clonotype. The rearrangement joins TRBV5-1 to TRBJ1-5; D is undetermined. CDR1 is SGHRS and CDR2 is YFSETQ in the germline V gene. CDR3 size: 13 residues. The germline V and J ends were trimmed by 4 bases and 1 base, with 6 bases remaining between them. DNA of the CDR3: TGCGCCAGCAGCCTGGACAGCAATCAGCCCCAGCATTTT. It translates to CASSLDSNQPQHF.

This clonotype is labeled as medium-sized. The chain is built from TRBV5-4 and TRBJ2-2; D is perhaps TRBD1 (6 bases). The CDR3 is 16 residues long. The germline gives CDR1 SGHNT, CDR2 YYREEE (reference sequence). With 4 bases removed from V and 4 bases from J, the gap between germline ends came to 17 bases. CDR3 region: CASSPDPGHITGELFF. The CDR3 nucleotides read TGTGCCAGCAGCCCGGACCCGGGACACATCACCGGGGAGCTGTTTTTT.

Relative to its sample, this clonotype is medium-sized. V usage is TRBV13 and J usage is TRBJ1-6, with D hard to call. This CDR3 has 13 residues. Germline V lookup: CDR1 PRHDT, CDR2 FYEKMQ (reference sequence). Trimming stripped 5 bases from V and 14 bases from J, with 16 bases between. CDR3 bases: TGTGCCAGCAGCATTAGACTCTCTACTACCCTCCACTTT. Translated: CASSIRLSTTLHF. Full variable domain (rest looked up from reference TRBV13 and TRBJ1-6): AAGVIQSPRHLIKEKRETATLKCYPIPRHDTVYWYQQGPGQDPQFLISFYEKMQSDKGSIPDRFSAQQFSDYHSELNMSSLELGDSALYFCASSIRLSTTLHFGNGTRLTVT.

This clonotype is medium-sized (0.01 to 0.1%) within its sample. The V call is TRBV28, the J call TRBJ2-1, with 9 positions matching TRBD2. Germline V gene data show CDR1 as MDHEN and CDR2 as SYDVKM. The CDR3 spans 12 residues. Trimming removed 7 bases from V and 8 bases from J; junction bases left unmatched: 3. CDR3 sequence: CASKTSGHEQFF. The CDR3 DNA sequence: TGTGCCAGCAAGACTAGCGGACATGAGCAGTTCTTC.

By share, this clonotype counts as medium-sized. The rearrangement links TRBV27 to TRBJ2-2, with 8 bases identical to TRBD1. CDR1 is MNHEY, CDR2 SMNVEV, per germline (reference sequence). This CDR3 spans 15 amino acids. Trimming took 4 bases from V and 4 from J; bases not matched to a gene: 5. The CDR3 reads CASSSGQAGTGELFF. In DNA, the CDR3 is TGTGCCAGCAGTTCGGGACAGGCGGGCACCGGGGAGCTGTTTTTT.

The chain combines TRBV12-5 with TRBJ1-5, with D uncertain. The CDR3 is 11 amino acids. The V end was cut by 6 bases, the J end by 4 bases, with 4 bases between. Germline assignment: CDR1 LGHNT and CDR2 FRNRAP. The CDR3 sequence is CASGFNQPQHF. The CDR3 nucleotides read TGTGCTAGTGGGTTTAATCAGCCCCAGCATTTT.

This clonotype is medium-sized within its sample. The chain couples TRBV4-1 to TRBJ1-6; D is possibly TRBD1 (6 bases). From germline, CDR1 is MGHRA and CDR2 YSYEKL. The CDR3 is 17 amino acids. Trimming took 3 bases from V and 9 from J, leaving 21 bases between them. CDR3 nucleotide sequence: TGCGCCAGCAGCCAGGGATTCTTGACAGGCGAACTTTCACCCCTCCACTTT. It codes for CASSQGFLTGELSPLHF.

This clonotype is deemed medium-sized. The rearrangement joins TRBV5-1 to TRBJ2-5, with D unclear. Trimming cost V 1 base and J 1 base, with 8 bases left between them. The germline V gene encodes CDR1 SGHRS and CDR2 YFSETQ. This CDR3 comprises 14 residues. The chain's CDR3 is CASSLTTLQETQYF. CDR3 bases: TGCGCCAGCAGCTTGACGACTCTCCAAGAGACCCAGTACTTC.

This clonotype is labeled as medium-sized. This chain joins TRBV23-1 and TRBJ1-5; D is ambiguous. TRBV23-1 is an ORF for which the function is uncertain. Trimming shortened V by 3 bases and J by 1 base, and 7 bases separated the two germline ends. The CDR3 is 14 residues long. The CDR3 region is CASSHPTSNQPQHF. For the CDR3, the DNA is TGCGCCAGCAGTCACCCTACAAGCAATCAGCCCCAGCATTTT.

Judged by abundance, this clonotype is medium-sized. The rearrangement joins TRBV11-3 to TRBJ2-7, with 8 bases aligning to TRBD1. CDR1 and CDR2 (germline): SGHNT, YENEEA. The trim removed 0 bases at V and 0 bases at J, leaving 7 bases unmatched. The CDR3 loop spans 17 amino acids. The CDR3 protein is CASSLDGWQGASYEQYV. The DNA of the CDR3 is TGTGCCAGCAGCTTAGATGGCTGGCAGGGGGCCTCCTACGAGCAGTACGTC.